The next 8 T cell receptor beta chains were all read from a single sample in a study of shared clonotypes between healthy human individuals. TCRdb keeps only in-frame clones here, not all; method: immunoSEQ multiplex PCR. The sample holds roughly 1,000,000 clones; about 80% are singletons and the top ten take 0.5% to 0.65%. The sample consisted of memory CD4+ T cells from PBMCs. Subset of the sample: CD45RA-negative fraction. All receptors derive from a man between 18 and 35 years old in good health. Some clones in this sample may be carry-over from other donors' samples.

Concerning this clone itself: Additional DNA sequences in this sample encode the identical CDR3. The chain carries TRBV28 and TRBJ2-7; D is unclear. The CDR3 covers 11 residues. V lost 6 bases, J lost 2 bases, and 5 bases lay in between. CDR1 and CDR2 from the germline V gene are MDHEN and SYDVKM. The CDR3 DNA is TGTGCCAGCAGGAGAACCTACGAGCAGTACTTC. It encodes CASRRTYEQYF.

V is TRBV2 and J is TRBJ1-5, with D unclear. This CDR3 comprises 14 residues. Germline CDR1 and CDR2: SNHLY and FYNNEI. Trimming removed 7 bases at V and 4 bases at J, with 14 bases between. The CDR3 loop is CASTDIPSNQPQHF. Written as DNA, the CDR3 is TGTGCCAGCACCGATATACCCAGTAATCAGCCCCAGCATTTT.

The J gene is TRBJ2-7, the V gene TRBV27, with D perhaps matching TRBD1 (6 bases). Germline CDR1 and CDR2: MNHEY and SMNVEV (reference sequence). The germline V and J ends were trimmed by 8 bases and 3 bases, with 17 bases remaining between them. This CDR3 comprises 14 residues. The CDR3: CASCSTGGYYEQYF. CDR3 nucleotides: TGTGCCAGCTGCTCGACAGGAGGCTACTACGAGCAGTACTTC.

This clone was found a few times. The chain is built from TRBV29-1 and TRBJ2-3; 9 nucleotides line up with TRBD2. This CDR3 is 15 amino acids long. Germline CDR1 is SQVTM and CDR2 is ANQGSEA. V shed 7 bases, J shed 3 bases, and the junction held 11 bases outside the gene matches. CDR3 amino acids: CSALWWSGRTDTQYF. The CDR3 DNA follows: TGCAGCGCCCTCTGGTGGAGCGGGAGGACAGATACGCAGTATTTT.

The rearrangement joins TRBV5-6 to TRBJ2-5; D is possibly TRBD1 or TRBD2 (6 bases each). V was trimmed by 0 bases and J by 5 bases, leaving 14 bases between them. The germline V gene has CDR1 SGHDT and CDR2 YYEEEE. This CDR3 contains 15 residues. The CDR3 reads CASSLAGAQGETQYF. As DNA, the CDR3 is TGTGCCAGCAGCTTGGCGGGGGCGCAGGGGGAGACCCAGTACTTC.

The rearrangement uses TRBV27 and TRBJ2-7, with D possibly matching TRBD2 (5 bases). The ends were cut back, 5 bases at V and 2 bases at J, with 13 bases in the middle. The CDR3 is 14 amino acids. CDR1 is MNHEY, CDR2 SMNVEV, per germline (reference sequence). The CDR3 coding sequence is TGTGCCAGCAGTGGACTCCGCAGGACCTACGAGCAGTACTTC. Translating it yields CASSGLRRTYEQYF.

This chain joins TRBV6-1 and TRBJ2-7; possibly TRBD2 for D (5 bases). The CDR3 is made up of 13 amino acids. Germline V CDR1 and CDR2: MNHNS, SASEGT. V was shortened by 3 bases and J by 2 bases, with 8 bases between the two germline ends. CDR3 sequence: CASSDGKPYEQYF. CDR3 sequence (DNA): TGTGCCAGCAGTGACGGGAAGCCCTACGAGCAGTACTTC.

This clone was seen only once. The chain recombines TRBV4-3 with TRBJ2-3, with D possibly being TRBD1 (5 bases). The CDR3 length is 17 residues. V shed 0 bases and J shed 2 bases, with 15 bases lying between them. Germline values: CDR1 LGHNA, CDR2 YSLEER. Here the CDR3 DNA reads TGCGCCAGCAGCCAAGAGAAAAGGGGCTTGTCCACAGATACGCAGTATTTT. Its protein product is CASSQEKRGLSTDTQYF.